This passage covers 18 T cell receptor beta chains from one sample sequenced in a study of T cell responses to AZD1222 COVID-19 vaccine. TCRdb's table, derived via immunoSEQ multiplex PCR, lists solely in-frame clones and lacks some. The table has some 120,000 clones, about 90% seen once. The starting material was peripheral blood, obtained on day 0 of AZD1222 vaccination. The source is an adult in good health.

This clone has more than one count but fewer than ten. The rearrangement joins TRBV19 to TRBJ2-7, with D possibly called TRBD1 or TRBD2 (5 bases each). CDR1 and CDR2 from the germline V gene are LNHDA and SQIVND (reference sequence). The length of the CDR3 is 13 residues. V dropped 9 bases and J dropped 2 bases, with 14 bases sitting between them. CDR3 loop: CASRLGPTYEQYF. In DNA, the CDR3 is TGTGCCAGCCGTCTGGGACCGACCTACGAGCAGTACTTC.

In this sample, this clone turned up once. The J gene is TRBJ1-2, the V gene TRBV7-9, with TRBD1 identical over 7 bases. CDR1 and CDR2 from the germline V gene are SEHNR and FQNEAQ (reference sequence). V was clipped by 7 bases and J by 6 bases; unmatched bases: 11. The CDR3 runs 14 residues. CDR3 sequence reads: CASTPTATGNGYTF. The CDR3 DNA follows: TGTGCCAGCACCCCAACTGCGACAGGGAATGGCTACACCTTC.

The V gene is TRBV6-1, the J gene TRBJ1-2; D unclear. This CDR3 comprises 14 residues. V shed 3 bases and J shed 0 bases, with 8 bases lying between them. In germline, CDR1 is MNHNS, CDR2 SASEGT. CDR3 residues: CASSERETNYGYTF. The CDR3 coding sequence is TGTGCCAGCAGTGAGAGGGAGACTAACTATGGCTACACCTTC.

This sequence joins TRBV6-5 and TRBJ1-6; 8 bases line up with TRBD1. With V trimmed by 6 bases and J by 8 bases, 6 bases remained unmatched. CDR3 length: 14 residues. In germline, CDR1 is MNHEY, CDR2 SVGAGI. CDR3 DNA: TGTGCCAGCAGCCACCTGGACAGGGATTCACCCCTCCACTTT. Amino acids: CASSHLDRDSPLHF.

The chain joins TRBV20-1 to TRBJ2-3; D may be TRBD1 or TRBD2 (5 bases each). The germline V gene has CDR1 DFQATT and CDR2 SNEGSKA (reference sequence). Between the trimmed V and J ends, which lost 6 bases and 7 bases, there was a span of 11 bases. The CDR3 loop spans 11 amino acids. CDR3 sequence reads: CSARDGNTQYF. CDR3 DNA sequence: TGCAGTGCCAGGGACGGGAATACGCAGTATTTT.

The chain couples TRBV9 to TRBJ1-5; D perhaps matches TRBD1 (6 bases). The CDR3 has 15 amino acids. With 3 bases removed from V and 3 bases from J, the gap between germline ends came to 13 bases. Looked up from germline, CDR1 is SGDLS and CDR2 is YYNGEE. The CDR3 region is CASSATGAPNQPQHF. As DNA, the CDR3 is TGTGCCAGCAGCGCCACGGGGGCCCCCAATCAGCCCCAGCATTTT.

This rearrangement joins TRBV28 to TRBJ1-1; D is ambiguous. The germline V gene has CDR1 MDHEN and CDR2 SYDVKM. V shed 7 bases and J shed 6 bases, with 18 bases lying between them. The CDR3 has 14 amino acids. CDR3 DNA: TGTGCCAGCAAGGAGGAGGGATTAAGGTCTGAAGCTTTCTTT. This codes for CASKEEGLRSEAFF.

The chain employs TRBV28 and TRBJ2-7; 8 nucleotides line up with TRBD1. Germline V lookup: CDR1 MDHEN, CDR2 SYDVKM. J lost 0 bases, V lost 4 bases, and 5 bases had no gene match. This CDR3 has 15 residues. CDR3 region: CASSSGQAVSYEQYF. The CDR3 DNA follows: TGTGCCAGCAGTTCGGGACAGGCGGTCTCCTACGAGCAGTACTTC.

The chain uses TRBV4-1 and TRBJ2-7; D remains ambiguous. Between the trimmed V and J ends, which lost 1 base and 2 bases, there was a span of 3 bases. Germline V gene sequence: CDR1 MGHRA, CDR2 YSYEKL. This CDR3 spans 12 amino acids. The CDR3 loop is CASSQGTYEQYF. CDR3 DNA: TGCGCCAGCAGCCAAGGAACCTACGAGCAGTACTTC.

This clone has a handful of counts. This chain links TRBV6-1 with TRBJ1-5, with 10 nucleotides matching TRBD1. J lost 2 bases, V lost 3 bases, and 1 base had no gene match. The germline V gene encodes CDR1 MNHNS and CDR2 SASEGT. This CDR3 region has 15 residues. The CDR3 sequence is CASSETGGRNQPQHF. Here the CDR3 DNA reads TGTGCCAGCAGTGAGACAGGGGGCCGCAATCAGCCCCAGCATTTT.

V gene TRBV28 combines with J gene TRBJ2-7, with D perhaps TRBD1 or TRBD2 (5 bases each). The V end lost 3 bases, the J end lost 4 bases, and 16 bases lay between the germline ends. Germline V gene sequence: CDR1 MDHEN, CDR2 SYDVKM. CDR3 length: 15 amino acids. The CDR3 region is CASSFRRGAEYEQYF. CDR3 DNA: TGTGCCAGCAGTTTTAGAAGGGGAGCGGAGTACGAGCAGTACTTC.

CDR3 DNA sequence: TGCGCCAGCAGCTATTGGGGACAGGGGGCGCAAGAGACCCAGTACTTC. Translated, it gives CASSYWGQGAQETQYF. The gene calls are TRBV5-1 and TRBJ2-5, with 12 bases that match TRBD1. This CDR3 comprises 16 residues. The V gene end was trimmed by 3 bases and the J gene end by 2 bases; junction bases not matched to a gene: 5. CDR1 SGHRS and CDR2 YFSETQ come from the germline V gene. Variable domain in full (rest from reference TRBV5-1 and TRBJ2-5): KAGVTQTPRYLIKTRGQQVTLSCSPISGHRSVSWYQQTPGQGLQFLFEYFSETQRNKGNFPGRFSGRQFSNSRSEMNVSTLELGDSALYLCASSYWGQGAQETQYFGPGTRLLVL.

The chain combines TRBV6-4 with TRBJ2-2; 10 bases agree with TRBD2. Germline loops: CDR1 MRHNA, CDR2 SNTAGT. The CDR3 sequence is 18 residues long. The V segment lost 11 bases and the J segment 6 bases; nucleotides outside the gene matches: 21. In DNA form, the CDR3 reads TGTGCCCCCAGGGGCATAGCGGGGGGTCCTAGAGGGGCCGGGGAGCTGTTTTTT. Residues: CAPRGIAGGPRGAGELFF.

This clone was counted a single time. This chain connects TRBV29-1 to TRBJ2-5; a possible D gene is TRBD1 (5 bases). Trimming took off 4 bases at V and 5 bases at J, with 14 bases between the two ends. The length of the CDR3 is 13 residues. The germline CDR1 and CDR2 sequences are SQVTM and ANQGSEA. The CDR3 region has the DNA TGCAGCGTTGTGGGCAGTCCAGGGGAGACCCAGTACTTC. Amino acid sequence: CSVVGSPGETQYF.

This chain joins TRBV5-1 and TRBJ2-7, with TRBD2 matching over 7 bases. This CDR3 comprises 14 residues. The germline V gene has CDR1 SGHRS and CDR2 YFSETQ. V lost 4 bases and J lost 1; bases outside the gene matches: 5. The chain's CDR3 is CASSHAGDSYEQYF. The CDR3 DNA follows: TGCGCCAGCAGCCATGCGGGGGATTCCTACGAGCAGTACTTC. Looking up the rest from reference TRBV5-1 and TRBJ2-7 gives the full variable domain: KAGVTQTPRYLIKTRGQQVTLSCSPISGHRSVSWYQQTPGQGLQFLFEYFSETQRNKGNFPGRFSGRQFSNSRSEMNVSTLELGDSALYLCASSHAGDSYEQYFGPGTRLTVT.

This chain connects TRBV6-5 to TRBJ2-7, with D maybe TRBD2 (5 bases). The CDR3 sequence is 14 residues long. Trimming stripped 8 bases from V and 0 bases from J, with 14 bases between. The germline CDR1 and CDR2 sequences are MNHEY and SVGAGI. CDR3 amino acids: CASQVEDYSYEQYF. CDR3 bases: TGTGCCAGCCAGGTGGAAGACTACTCCTACGAGCAGTACTTC.

This clone appeared a single time. The chain employs TRBV6-4 and TRBJ2-1; D perhaps matches TRBD1 (6 bases). V lost 4 bases and J 5 bases, leaving 9 bases between the germline ends. Per germline, CDR1 MRHNA and CDR2 SNTAGT. CDR3 length: 13 residues. CDR3 amino acids: CASSAGTNNEQFF. CDR3 bases: TGTGCCAGCAGTGCGGGGACAAACAATGAGCAGTTCTTC.

The J gene is TRBJ2-2, the V gene TRBV9; a weak D match, TRBD1 (6 bases). The germline V gene encodes CDR1 SGDLS and CDR2 YYNGEE. V lost 2 bases and J lost 5, with 13 bases in between. The CDR3 is made up of 15 amino acids. The CDR3 region has the DNA TGTGCCAGCAGCGTTACAGGGAGAATAACCGGGGAGCTGTTTTTT. Translated: CASSVTGRITGELFF.